The present T cell receptor beta chain was sequenced within a study of cytomegalovirus exposure and HLA in healthy donors. General observations from the study: TCR beta chain V- and J-gene trimming was linked, in a later analysis, to a missense variant in DCLRE1C. It has been reported that TCR beta sequences accurately predicted the HLA-A and HLA-B alleles of most subjects.

Among the donors, all were healthy bone marrow donors. As to this clone: The antigen is not known.

The CDR3 extends over 13 amino acids. Trimming left V 0 bases short and J 3 bases short, with 7 bases between. PCR amplification relied on 60 Vbeta primers (plus 13 Jbeta primers). Authors' processing steps: The count from a later analysis was about 80 million unique TCR beta chains, some 9.9 million of them shared. Clones were read by immunoSEQ multiplex PCR, and TCRdb kept only the in-frame ones, dropping some. That table gives V, J and clone size, and the DNA gave D and trimming. The data show around 190,000 clones, 81% seen once. The sample consisted of PBMCs. This TCR was recovered from a man between 18 and 29 years old in good health and CMV-seronegative. V gene TRBV5-7 combines with J gene TRBJ2-7; unclear D gene. TRBV5-7 is an ORF, with its function uncertain. The CDR3 DNA sequence: TGTGCCAGCAGCTTGGGGCACCACTACGAGCAGTACTTC. Translating gives CASSLGHHYEQYF.